The present T cell receptor beta chain was sequenced within a study of neoadjuvant anti-PD-1 for oral cavity cancer (dated by TCRdb to about 2021). About the study as a whole: Patients mostly received three to four biweekly doses of nivolumab at 3 mg/kg before curative-intent surgical resection. Patients without progression received a fourth nivolumab dose around day 43 and underwent definitive surgical resection on days 50-56. Responders were defined as patients with complete response, partial response or stable disease by RECIST 1.1; non-responders were defined as patients with progression. A roughly 30% response rate was observed in the parent correlative cohort, in which 12 patients were included. The investigation overall reported the following: Higher pretreatment blood Treg/Th17 ratios correlated with higher pretreatment blood TCRbeta clonality and lower post-treatment tumor TCRbeta clonality. Only a few patients per response group were included in the TCR analyses, and larger cohorts for validation were called for by the authors. Within PBMCs, T cell clonality (Gini index) was significantly higher in non-responders than responders after neoadjuvant nivolumab.

The time point tag for this specimen amounts to: after neoadjuvant nivolumab, at surgical resection. Patients were newly diagnosed with stage II-IVA oral cavity squamous cell carcinoma and had received no prior systemic or radiation treatment. The cohort consisted of patients with HPV-negative, locally advanced oral cavity squamous cell carcinoma. Peripheral blood mononuclear cells were analyzed directly and were not maintained or expanded in culture. Samples came from a longitudinal correlative study of a single-arm phase II trial of neoadjuvant nivolumab in oral cavity squamous cell carcinoma. Genomic DNA-based TCRbeta sequencing was performed on subject-matched pre- and post-treatment PBMCs and tumors from three responders and three non-responders. Peripheral blood mononuclear cells were collected before nivolumab treatment and again after treatment, at the time of surgery. The Maxwell RSC DNA from Cells kit was used to isolate genomic DNA from PBMCs.

Notes on this clone: Its antigen remains undetermined. Nothing much larger sits one base from this clone, and base qualities are not available.

PBMC libraries used mostly 480 ng of input genomic DNA for deep sequencing, with six replicates per sample. The immunoSEQ hsTCRbeta kit was used to prepare TCRbeta libraries, following the manufacturer's instructions. The finished libraries were brought together in one pool at 2.5 to 3.5 nM, which was then read using an Illumina NovaSeq 6000 S4 flow cell. As for the authors' bioinformatics: The immunoSEQ Analyzer was used for raw data preprocessing and quality control. The analysis was limited to productive rearrangements, and each clonotype was defined by a unique CDR3 amino acid sequence. Using the R package tcR, the researchers computed the Gini-Simpson index as their estimate of repertoire clonality. Gini indices were compared with Student's t test, and associations with tumor size change were assessed by Pearson correlation. Sourced from immuneACCESS, this table was stored by TCRdb with only in-frame sequences that have V and J called. A share of the clones is absent; for the studies checked, an unresolved V gene accounts for under half, and the remainder has no known explanation. The V and J calls and the clone size are those of that table, but D and trimming were determined from the DNA. The sample yields 7,500 to 10,000 clones; roughly two thirds were counted once. The ten largest make up 3.5% to 4.5% of the sample.

A distance of 6 bases separates the germline ends of V and J, which lose 3 bases and 0 bases respectively. The CDR3 numbers 13 residues from cysteine through phenylalanine. The DNA shown is the 39-base CDR3, in frame from base 1. CDR1 and CDR2 are read off the germline V gene (reference sequence) as SEHNR and FQNEAQ. The receptor comes from a person aged 40-85 years with oral cavity squamous cell carcinoma. The sequencing used PBMCs, collected after nivolumab (anti-PD-1) treatment. The chain is assembled from TRBV7-9 and TRBJ2-7; no D segment can be confidently identified. DNA sequence: TGTGCCAGCAGCTTTTCCCTCTCCTACGAGCAGTACTTC. This sequence encodes CASSFSLSYEQYF.